These T cell receptor beta chains were read from a single sample in a study. One entry per CDR3 protein, called by TCRdb with MiXCR from the RT-PCR reads. This table holds about 680,000 distinct CDR3 sequences, approximately 15% found once. The sequenced sample consisted of memory CD4+ T cells from blood. The receptors shown here come from a female donor in good health, serving as a healthy control. CDR3s include the opening cysteine and the closing phenylalanine or tryptophan. The D gene is left open where the match is weak. A row's size may be missing; if present it is once, few, many or a size class.

d_call	v_call	clone_size	j_call	cdr3_nt	cdr3_aa
-	TRBV5-1	many	TRBJ2-3	TGCGCCAGCAGCATGTCCCCCGTGGGGACAGATACGCAGTATTTT	CASSMSPVGTDTQYF
-	TRBV7-2	-	TRBJ2-1	TGTGCCAGCAGCCACGGAACCGGGGGCTACAATGAGCAGTTCTTC	CASSHGTGGYNEQFF
-	TRBV2	-	TRBJ1-3	TGTGCCAGCAGGCGGCCGGGAACTTCTGGAAACACCATATATTTT	CASRRPGTSGNTIYF
-	TRBV27	many	TRBJ2-2	TGTGCCAGCGGCGATCGGTTTTGGGGGGAGCTGTTTTTT	CASGDRFWGELFF
-	TRBV15	-	TRBJ2-3	TGTGCCACCAGCGTAACAGGAATTTCTAGCACAGATACGCAGTATTTT	CATSVTGISSTDTQYF
TRBD1	TRBV6-6	-	TRBJ2-1	TGTGCCAGCACAGGGGGAGACGGCGATGAGCAGTTCTTC	CASTGGDGDEQFF
TRBD2	TRBV20-1	few	TRBJ2-7	TGCAGTGCCAACCCTAGCGGGCCATACGAGCAGTACTTC	CSANPSGPYEQYF
-	TRBV4-3	many	TRBJ1-3	TGCGCCAGCAGCCAAGCCCCGGTCCAGTTAGGAAACACCATATATTTT	CASSQAPVQLGNTIYF
TRBD2	TRBV5-4	-	TRBJ2-5	TGTGCCAGCAACTCAGCGGGGGGGTCCCAAGAGACCCAGTACTTC	CASNSAGGSQETQYF
TRBD1	TRBV5-1	once	TRBJ2-5	TGCGCCAGCAGCTTGAGGGGTGGGGACAGGGTCGCGGAGACCCAGTACTTC	CASSLRGGDRVAETQYF
TRBD2	TRBV7-2	few	TRBJ2-5	TGTGCCAGCAGCTTCCGACTAGCGGGGTCCCAAGAGACCCAGTACTTC	CASSFRLAGSQETQYF
-	TRBV9	few	TRBJ1-1	TGTGCCAGCAGCGTTGGGGGTCTGGTGAACACTGAAGCTTTCTTT	CASSVGGLVNTEAFF
-	TRBV7-3	few	TRBJ2-1	TGTGCCAGCAGCACAATGGGGGCTATAAATGAGCAGTTCTTC	CASSTMGAINEQFF
-	TRBV5-1	many	TRBJ2-1	TGCGCCAGCAGCTTGGTGGCCGGAGTGACCTACAATGAGCAGTTCTTC	CASSLVAGVTYNEQFF
-	TRBV6-5	-	TRBJ2-7	TGTGCCAGCAGTCCCCCTGGGTGGAGGGAGCAGTACTTC	CASSPPGWREQYF
-	TRBV3-1	few	TRBJ2-5	TGTGCCAGCACCCGTCAGGGTAAAGAGACCCAGTACTTC	CASTRQGKETQYF
TRBD1	TRBV4-3	many	TRBJ2-2	TGCGCCAGCAGCCATACGACAGGGGCCAGCGGGGAGCTGTTTTTT	CASSHTTGASGELFF
-	TRBV14	-	TRBJ1-3	TGTGCCAGCAGCCTGGGTGTTCGAGGAAACACCATATATTTT	CASSLGVRGNTIYF
TRBD2	TRBV7-9	many	TRBJ2-3	TGTGCCAGCAGCTTATGGCCCAGCGGGAGGCGACCAGATACGCAGTATTTT	CASSLWPSGRRPDTQYF
-	TRBV7-9	many	TRBJ2-1	TGTGCCAGCAGCTTAAGACGGACCAGCTCCTACAATGAGCAGTTCTTC	CASSLRRTSSYNEQFF